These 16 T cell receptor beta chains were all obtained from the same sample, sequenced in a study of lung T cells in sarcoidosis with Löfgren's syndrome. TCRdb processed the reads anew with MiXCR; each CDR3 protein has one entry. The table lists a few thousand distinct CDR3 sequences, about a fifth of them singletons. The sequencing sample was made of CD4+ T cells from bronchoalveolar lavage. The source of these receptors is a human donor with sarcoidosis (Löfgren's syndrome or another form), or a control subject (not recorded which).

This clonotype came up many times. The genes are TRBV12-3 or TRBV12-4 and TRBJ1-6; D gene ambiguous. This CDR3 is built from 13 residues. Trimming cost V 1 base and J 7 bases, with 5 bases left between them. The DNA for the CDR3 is TGTGCCAGCAGTTTAGGGGTAAATTCACCCCTCCACTTT. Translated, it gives CASSLGVNSPLHF.

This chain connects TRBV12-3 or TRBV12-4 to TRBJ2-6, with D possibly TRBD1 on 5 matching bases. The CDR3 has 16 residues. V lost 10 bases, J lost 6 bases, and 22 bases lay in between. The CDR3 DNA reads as TGTGCCACCCACCTAACAGGAAACTCTAAGGCCAACGTCCTGACTTTC. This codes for CATHLTGNSKANVLTF.

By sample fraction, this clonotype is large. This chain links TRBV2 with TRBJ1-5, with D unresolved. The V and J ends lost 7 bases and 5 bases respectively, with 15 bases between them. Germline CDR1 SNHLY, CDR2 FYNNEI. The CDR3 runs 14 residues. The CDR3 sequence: CASTDIPGHQPQHF. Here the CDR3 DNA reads TGTGCCAGCACCGACATCCCGGGCCATCAGCCCCAGCATTTT.

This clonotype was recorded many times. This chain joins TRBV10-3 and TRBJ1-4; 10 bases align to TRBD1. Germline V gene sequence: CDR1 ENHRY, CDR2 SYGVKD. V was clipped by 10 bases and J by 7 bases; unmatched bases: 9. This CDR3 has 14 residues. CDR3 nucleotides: TGTGCCACTTCCGGGACAGGGGAGACTGAAAAACTGTTTTTT. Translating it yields CATSGTGETEKLFF.

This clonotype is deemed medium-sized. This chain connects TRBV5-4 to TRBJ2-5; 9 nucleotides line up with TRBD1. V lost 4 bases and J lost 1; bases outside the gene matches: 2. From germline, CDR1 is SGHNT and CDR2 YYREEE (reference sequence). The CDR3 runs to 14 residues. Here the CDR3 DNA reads TGTGCCAGCAGCCTGGGACAGGGCCAAGAGACCCAGTACTTC. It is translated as CASSLGQGQETQYF.

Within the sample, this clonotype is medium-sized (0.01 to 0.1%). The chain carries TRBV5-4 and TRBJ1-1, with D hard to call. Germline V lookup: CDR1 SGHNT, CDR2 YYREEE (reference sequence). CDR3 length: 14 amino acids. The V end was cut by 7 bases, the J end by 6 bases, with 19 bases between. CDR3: CASSLDQASSEAFF. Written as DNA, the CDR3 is TGTGCCAGCTCTTTGGACCAGGCTTCCTCTGAAGCTTTCTTT. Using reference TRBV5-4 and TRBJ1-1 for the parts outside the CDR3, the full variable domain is ETGVTQSPTHLIKTRGQQVTLRCSSQSGHNTVSWYQQALGQGPQFIFQYYREEENGRGNFPPRFSGLQFPNYSSELNVNALELDDSALYLCASSLDQASSEAFFGQGTRLTVV.

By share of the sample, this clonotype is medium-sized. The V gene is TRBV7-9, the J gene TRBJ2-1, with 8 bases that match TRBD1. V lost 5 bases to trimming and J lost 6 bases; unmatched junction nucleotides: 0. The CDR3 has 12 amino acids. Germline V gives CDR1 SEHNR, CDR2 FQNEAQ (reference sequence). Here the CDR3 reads CASSQGANEQFF. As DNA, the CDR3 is TGTGCCAGCAGCCAGGGGGCCAATGAGCAGTTCTTC.

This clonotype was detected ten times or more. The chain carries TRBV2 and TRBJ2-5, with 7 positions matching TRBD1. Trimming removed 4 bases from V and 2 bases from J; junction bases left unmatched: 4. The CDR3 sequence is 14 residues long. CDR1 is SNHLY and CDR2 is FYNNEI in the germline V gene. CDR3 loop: CASSVQGWQETQYF. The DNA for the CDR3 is TGTGCCAGCAGTGTACAGGGGTGGCAAGAGACCCAGTACTTC.

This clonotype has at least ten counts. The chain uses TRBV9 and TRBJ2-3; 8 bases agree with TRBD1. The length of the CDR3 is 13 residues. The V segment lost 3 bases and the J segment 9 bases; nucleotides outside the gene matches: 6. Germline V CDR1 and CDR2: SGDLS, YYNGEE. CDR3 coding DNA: TGTGCCAGCAGCGGAGGGACAGGTCAAACGCAGTATTTT. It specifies CASSGGTGQTQYF.

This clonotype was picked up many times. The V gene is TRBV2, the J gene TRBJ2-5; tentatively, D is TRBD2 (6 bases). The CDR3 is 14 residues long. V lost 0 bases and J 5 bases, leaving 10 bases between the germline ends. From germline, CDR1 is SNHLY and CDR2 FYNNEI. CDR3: CASSEATSRETQYF. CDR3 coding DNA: TGTGCCAGCAGTGAAGCAACTAGCAGGGAGACCCAGTACTTC.

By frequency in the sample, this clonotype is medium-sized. CDR3: CATRTGRLGYNEQFF. CDR3 in DNA: TGTGCCACTAGGACCGGGAGACTTGGCTACAATGAGCAGTTCTTC. The chain recombines TRBV15 with TRBJ2-1, with D tentatively TRBD2 (6 bases). The CDR3 loop spans 15 amino acids. Per germline, CDR1 LNHNV and CDR2 YYDKDF (reference sequence). V lost 9 bases, J lost 3 bases, and 18 bases lay in between.

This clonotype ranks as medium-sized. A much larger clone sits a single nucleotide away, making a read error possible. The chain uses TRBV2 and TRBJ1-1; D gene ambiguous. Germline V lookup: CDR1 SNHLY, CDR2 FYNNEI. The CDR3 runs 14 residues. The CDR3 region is CASSGNTGNTKAFF. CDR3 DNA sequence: TGTGCCAGCAGTGGAAATACGGGGAACACTAAAGCTTTCTTT.

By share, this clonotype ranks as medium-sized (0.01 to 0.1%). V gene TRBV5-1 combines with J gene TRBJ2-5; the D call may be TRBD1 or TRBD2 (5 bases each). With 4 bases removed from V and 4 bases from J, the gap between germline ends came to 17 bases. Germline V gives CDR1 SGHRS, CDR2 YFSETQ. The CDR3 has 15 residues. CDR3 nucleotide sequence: TGCGCCAGCAGCCTACTAGGGACGCTCGGAGAGACCCAGTACTTC. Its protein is CASSLLGTLGETQYF. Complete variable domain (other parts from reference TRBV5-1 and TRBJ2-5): KAGVTQTPRYLIKTRGQQVTLSCSPISGHRSVSWYQQTPGQGLQFLFEYFSETQRNKGNFPGRFSGRQFSNSRSEMNVSTLELGDSALYLCASSLLGTLGETQYFGPGTRLLVL.

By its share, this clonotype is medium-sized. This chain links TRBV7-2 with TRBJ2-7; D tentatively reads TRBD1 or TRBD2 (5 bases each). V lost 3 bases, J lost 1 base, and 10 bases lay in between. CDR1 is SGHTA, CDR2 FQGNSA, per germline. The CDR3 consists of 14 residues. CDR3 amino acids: CASSFIGGSYEQYF. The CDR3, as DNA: TGTGCCAGCAGCTTTATTGGGGGATCCTACGAGCAGTACTTC. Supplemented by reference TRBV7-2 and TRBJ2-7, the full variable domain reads GAGVSQSPSNKVTEKGKDVELRCDPISGHTALYWYRQSLGQGLEFLIYFQGNSAPDKSGLPSDRFSAERTGGSVSTLTIQRTQQEDSAVYLCASSFIGGSYEQYFGPGTRLTVT.

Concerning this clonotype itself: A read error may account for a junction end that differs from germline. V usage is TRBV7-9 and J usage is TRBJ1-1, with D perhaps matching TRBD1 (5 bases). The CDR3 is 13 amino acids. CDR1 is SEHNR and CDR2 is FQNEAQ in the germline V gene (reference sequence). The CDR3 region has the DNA TGTGTCAGCAGTTCCTTTGGGGGAACTGAAGCTTTCTTT. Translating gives CVSSSFGGTEAFF.

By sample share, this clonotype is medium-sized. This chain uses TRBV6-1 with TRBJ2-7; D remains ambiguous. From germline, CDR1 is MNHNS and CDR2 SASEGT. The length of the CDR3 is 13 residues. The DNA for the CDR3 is TGTGCAACTACCACTGGAGAGGCTTACGAGCAGTACTTC. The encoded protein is CATTTGEAYEQYF.